Shown below are 17 T cell receptor beta chains from a single sample sequenced in a study of blood T cell repertoires in COVID-19. Clones were read by immunoSEQ multiplex PCR, and TCRdb kept only the in-frame ones, dropping some. The table records approximately 200,000 clones, approximately 86% of them present only once. The sequenced material came from PBMCs or T cells enriched from blood (not recorded which). These receptors all stem from a woman aged 25 to 45 who had been exposed to COVID-19.

The V call is TRBV5-1, the J call TRBJ1-4; TRBD1 agrees at 10 bases. Germline V gene lookup returns CDR1 SGHRS and CDR2 YFSETQ. The CDR3 totals 16 residues. After removal of 5 bases from V and 3 bases from J, the junction contained 7 bases not matched to a gene. CDR3 coding DNA: TGCGCCAGCAGAATGACAGGGGGCTTTGCTAATGAAAAACTGTTTTTT. The encoded protein is CASRMTGGFANEKLFF.

This chain connects TRBV5-1 to TRBJ2-1; D unclear. CDR1 SGHRS and CDR2 YFSETQ come from the germline V gene. The CDR3 spans 13 residues. Trimming pared 0 bases from V and 8 bases from J, leaving 9 bases between. As DNA, the CDR3 is TGCGCCAGCAGCTTGGGAGTACTCGATGAGCAGTTCTTC. Its translation: CASSLGVLDEQFF.

The chain carries TRBV30 and TRBJ1-1, with TRBD1 as a possible D gene (6 bases). Looked up from germline, CDR1 is GTSNPN and CDR2 is SVGIG (reference sequence). This CDR3 region has 13 residues. Between the trimmed V and J ends, which lost 7 bases and 3 bases, there was a span of 15 bases. The CDR3, as DNA: TGTGCCTCCGCGACACAGGGTGACACTGAAGCTTTCTTT. Its protein is CASATQGDTEAFF.

V is TRBV10-1 and J is TRBJ2-5, with D perhaps matching TRBD2 (6 bases). V lost 6 bases and J lost 7, with 15 bases in between. Germline CDR1 reads WNHNN; CDR2 reads SYGVQD (reference sequence). The CDR3 contains 13 residues. CDR3: CASSPSPAGTQYF. The CDR3 DNA follows: TGCGCCAGCAGCCCCTCTCCAGCGGGGACCCAGTACTTC.

J is TRBJ1-6 and V is TRBV27; TRBD1 matches 9 bases. Trimming took 0 bases from V and 7 from J; bases not matched to a gene: 1. Germline-derived CDR1 and CDR2 are MNHEY and SMNVEV (reference sequence). The CDR3 sequence is 15 residues long. CDR3 sequence (DNA): TGTGCCAGCAGTTTATCGACAGGGGGGAATTCACCCCTCCACTTT. It codes for CASSLSTGGNSPLHF.

In DNA, the CDR3 is TGTGCCAGCAGCCAAGATTGGGCGGGGGGCTCCACAGATACGCAGTATTTT. Residues: CASSQDWAGGSTDTQYF. The genes are TRBV3-1 (or the pseudogene TRBV3-2) and TRBJ2-3, with 8 positions matching TRBD2. The CDR3 covers 17 residues. Germline-derived CDR1 and CDR2 are LGHDT and YNNKEL (reference sequence). Trimming at V came to 0 bases and at J to 2 bases, leaving 7 bases not matched to a gene.

V usage is TRBV5-1 and J usage is TRBJ2-7; 8 bases fit TRBD1. The CDR3 spans 15 residues. Per germline, CDR1 SGHRS and CDR2 YFSETQ. The ends lost 3 bases at V and 3 bases at J; junction bases unmatched: 8. The CDR3 DNA reads TGCGCCAGCAGCTCCTTGGCAGGGGGCTACTACGAGCAGTACTTC. Translation: CASSSLAGGYYEQYF. Drawing the rest from reference TRBV5-1 and TRBJ2-7, the complete variable domain is KAGVTQTPRYLIKTRGQQVTLSCSPISGHRSVSWYQQTPGQGLQFLFEYFSETQRNKGNFPGRFSGRQFSNSRSEMNVSTLELGDSALYLCASSSLAGGYYEQYFGPGTRLTVT.

V is TRBV29-1 and J is TRBJ2-3; 10 nucleotides agree with TRBD2. The CDR3 loop spans 14 amino acids. With V trimmed by 7 bases and J by 5 bases, 9 bases remained unmatched. CDR1 and CDR2 from the germline V gene are SQVTM and ANQGSEA. The CDR3 loop reads CSAPTERGGDTQYF. CDR3 DNA: TGCAGCGCCCCTACCGAGCGGGGGGGAGATACGCAGTATTTT.

This chain joins TRBV5-1 and TRBJ2-3; 9 bases agree with TRBD1. J gave up 3 bases and V 1 base, and 3 bases lay outside the gene matches. CDR3 size: 15 residues. Germline CDR1 SGHRS, CDR2 YFSETQ. The CDR3 spells CASSLRDRVTDTQYF. The CDR3 coding sequence is TGCGCCAGCAGCTTGCGGGACAGGGTAACAGATACGCAGTATTTT.

The chain uses TRBV21-1 and TRBJ2-4; no DNA check was done on the table's D call, TRBD1. TRBV21-1 is a pseudogene. The CDR3 has 18 residues. CDR3 region: CASSKETGGVLAKNIQYF. In DNA, the CDR3 is TGTGCCAGCAGCAAAGAGACAGGGGGGGTATTAGCCAAAAACATTCAGTACTTC.

CDR3 amino acids: CASSPGTGNYGYTF. CDR3 DNA sequence: TGCGCCAGCAGCCCCGGGACAGGGAACTATGGCTACACCTTC. The genes are TRBV5-1 and TRBJ1-2; 9 bases match TRBD1. Unmatched junction bases numbered 3, after V lost 4 bases and J lost 2 bases. Germline values: CDR1 SGHRS, CDR2 YFSETQ. The CDR3 is made up of 14 amino acids.

The V call is TRBV10-2, the J call TRBJ2-7; tentative D call: TRBD1 (6 bases). In germline, CDR1 is WSHSY, CDR2 SAAADI. V was pared by 6 bases and J by 3 bases, with 6 bases between. CDR3 length: 11 residues. The CDR3, as DNA: TGCGCCAGCAGCAGGGGCTACGAGCAGTACTTC. It encodes CASSRGYEQYF.

In its sample, this clone was seen once. The chain recombines TRBV9 with TRBJ1-1; the D gene is possibly TRBD1 (6 bases). Trimming stripped 5 bases from V and 0 bases from J, with 8 bases between. The germline V gene has CDR1 SGDLS and CDR2 YYNGEE. CDR3 size: 13 residues. This chain's CDR3 is CASSTGLNTEAFF. The DNA for the CDR3 is TGTGCCAGCAGTACAGGGCTGAACACTGAAGCTTTCTTT.

This sequence joins TRBV7-9 and TRBJ2-7; 7 bases are a match to TRBD1. J was trimmed by 3 bases and V by 4 bases; bases with no gene match: 12. The germline CDR1 and CDR2 sequences are SEHNR and FQNEAQ (reference sequence). This CDR3 contains 16 residues. CDR3 sequence: CASSSPPRGNYYEQYF. Written as DNA, the CDR3 is TGTGCCAGCAGCTCCCCCCCCAGGGGGAACTACTACGAGCAGTACTTC.

V gene TRBV10-3 combines with J gene TRBJ1-6, with D maybe TRBD1 (5 bases). This CDR3 is 16 amino acids long. Germline V gives CDR1 ENHRY, CDR2 SYGVKD. The V end lost 6 bases, the J end lost 9 bases, and 21 bases lay between the germline ends. This CDR3 is CAIRDTSEGWASPLHF. In DNA form, the CDR3 reads TGTGCCATCAGGGACACCTCGGAGGGGTGGGCTTCACCCCTCCACTTT.

Points on this clone: With a much larger clone just one base away, this may be a read error. The chain has TRBV5-1 and TRBJ1-2; 12 bases align to TRBD1. V was clipped by 4 bases and J by 5 bases; unmatched bases: 3. Per germline, CDR1 SGHRS and CDR2 YFSETQ. The length of the CDR3 is 14 residues. The CDR3 coding sequence is TGCGCCAGCAGCCCGGGACAGGGGGCGTATGGCTACACCTTC. It codes for CASSPGQGAYGYTF.

The genes are TRBV7-9 and TRBJ1-1; D remains ambiguous. This CDR3 spans 11 amino acids. Germline assignment: CDR1 SEHNR and CDR2 FQNEAQ (reference sequence). The germline V and J ends were trimmed by 5 bases and 3 bases, with 4 bases remaining between them. CDR3 sequence: CASSPYTEAFF. In DNA, the CDR3 is TGTGCCAGCAGCCCATACACTGAAGCTTTCTTT.